Listed here is a single T cell receptor (beta chain). The data were obtained in a study of T cell changes during pregnancy in multiple sclerosis. This CDR3 spans 12 amino acids. V lost 3 bases and J 0 bases, leaving 2 bases between the germline ends. Germline V gene lookup returns CDR1 KGHSH and CDR2 LQKENI. This table comes from immunoSEQ multiplex PCR, and its TCRdb copy is limited to in-frame clones, with some not included. The sample consists of 30,000 or so clones, around 88% of them appearing once. This specimen consisted of CD4+ T cells from peripheral blood mononuclear cells, obtained in the first trimester of pregnancy. This TCR derives from a female donor in good health, enrolled as a control in a pregnancy study. The chain carries TRBV18 and TRBJ2-5; D is undetermined. The chain's CDR3 is CASSPYQETQYF. The CDR3 region has the DNA TGTGCCAGCTCACCCTACCAAGAGACCCAGTACTTC.